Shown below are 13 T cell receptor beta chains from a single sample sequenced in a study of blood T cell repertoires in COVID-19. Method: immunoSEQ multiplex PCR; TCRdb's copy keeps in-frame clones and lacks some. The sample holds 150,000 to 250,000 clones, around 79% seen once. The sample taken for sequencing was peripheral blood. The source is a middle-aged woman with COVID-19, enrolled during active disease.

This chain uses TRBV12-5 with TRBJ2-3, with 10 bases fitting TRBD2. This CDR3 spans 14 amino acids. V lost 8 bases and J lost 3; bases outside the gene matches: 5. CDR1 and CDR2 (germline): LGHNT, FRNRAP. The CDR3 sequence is CASRPSGSTDTQYF. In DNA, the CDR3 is TGTGCTAGTCGGCCTAGCGGGAGTACAGATACGCAGTATTTT.

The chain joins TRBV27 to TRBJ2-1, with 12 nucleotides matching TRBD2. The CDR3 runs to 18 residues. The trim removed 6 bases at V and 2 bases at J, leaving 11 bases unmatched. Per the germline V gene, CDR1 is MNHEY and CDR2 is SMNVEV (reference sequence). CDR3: CASSPTTPSGRAYNEQFF. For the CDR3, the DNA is TGTGCCAGCAGCCCAACGACACCTAGCGGGAGGGCCTACAATGAGCAGTTCTTC.

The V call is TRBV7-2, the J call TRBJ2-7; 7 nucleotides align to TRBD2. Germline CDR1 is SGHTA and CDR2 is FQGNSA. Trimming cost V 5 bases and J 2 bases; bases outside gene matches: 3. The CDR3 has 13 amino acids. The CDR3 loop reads CASSVGGTYEQYF. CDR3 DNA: TGTGCCAGCAGCGTCGGGGGGACCTACGAGCAGTACTTC.

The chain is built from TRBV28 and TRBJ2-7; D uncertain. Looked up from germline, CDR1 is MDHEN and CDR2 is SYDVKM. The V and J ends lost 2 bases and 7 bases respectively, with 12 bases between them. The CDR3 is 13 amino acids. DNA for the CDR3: TGTGCCAGCAGTTTAACCCCCCCCCGGGAGCAGTACTTC. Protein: CASSLTPPREQYF. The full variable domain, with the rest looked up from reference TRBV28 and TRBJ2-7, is DVKVTQSSRYLVKRTGEKVFLECVQDMDHENMFWYRQDPGLGLRLIYFSYDVKMKEKGDIPEGYSVSREKKERFSLILESASTNQTSMYLCASSLTPPREQYFGPGTRLTVT.

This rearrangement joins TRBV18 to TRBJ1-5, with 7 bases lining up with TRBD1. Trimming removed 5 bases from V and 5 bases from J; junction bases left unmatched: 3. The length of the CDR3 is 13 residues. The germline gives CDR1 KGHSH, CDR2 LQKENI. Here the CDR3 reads CASSSGQHQPQHF. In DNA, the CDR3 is TGTGCCAGCTCATCGGGACAGCATCAGCCCCAGCATTTT.

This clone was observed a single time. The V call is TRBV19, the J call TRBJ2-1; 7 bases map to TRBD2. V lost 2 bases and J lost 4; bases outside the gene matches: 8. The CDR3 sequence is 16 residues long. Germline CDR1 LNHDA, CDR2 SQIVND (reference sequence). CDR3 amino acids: CASSIYSGTHYNEQFF. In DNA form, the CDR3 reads TGTGCCAGTAGTATATACAGCGGGACCCATTACAATGAGCAGTTCTTC.

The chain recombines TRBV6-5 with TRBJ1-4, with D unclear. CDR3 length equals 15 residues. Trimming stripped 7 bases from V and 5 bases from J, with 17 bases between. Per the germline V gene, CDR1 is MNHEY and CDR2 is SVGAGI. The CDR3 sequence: CASKLRQEINEKLFF. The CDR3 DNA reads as TGTGCCAGCAAACTTAGGCAGGAAATAAATGAAAAACTGTTTTTT.

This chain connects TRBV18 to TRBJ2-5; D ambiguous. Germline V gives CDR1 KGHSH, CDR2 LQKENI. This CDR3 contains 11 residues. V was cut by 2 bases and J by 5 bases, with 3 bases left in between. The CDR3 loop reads CASSPSETQYF. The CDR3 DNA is TGTGCCAGCTCACCATCGGAGACCCAGTACTTC. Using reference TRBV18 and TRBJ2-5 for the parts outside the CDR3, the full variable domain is NAGVMQNPRHLVRRRGQEARLRCSPMKGHSHVYWYRQLPEEGLKFMVYLQKENIIDESGMPKERFSAEFPKEGPSILRIQQVVRGDSAAYFCASSPSETQYFGPGTRLLVL.

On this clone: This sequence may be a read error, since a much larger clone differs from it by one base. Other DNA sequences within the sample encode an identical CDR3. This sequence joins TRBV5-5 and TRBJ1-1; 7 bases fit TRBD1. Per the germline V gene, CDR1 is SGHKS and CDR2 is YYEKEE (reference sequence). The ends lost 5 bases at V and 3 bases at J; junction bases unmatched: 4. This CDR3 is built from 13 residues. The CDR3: CASSFQGDTEAFF. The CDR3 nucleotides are TGTGCCAGCAGTTTCCAGGGGGACACTGAAGCTTTCTTT.

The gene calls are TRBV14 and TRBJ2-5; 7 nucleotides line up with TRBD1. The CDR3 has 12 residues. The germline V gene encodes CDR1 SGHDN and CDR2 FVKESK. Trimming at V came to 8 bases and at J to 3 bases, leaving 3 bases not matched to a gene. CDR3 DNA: TGTGCCAGCCGCAGGGGGAAAGAGACCCAGTACTTC. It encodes CASRRGKETQYF.

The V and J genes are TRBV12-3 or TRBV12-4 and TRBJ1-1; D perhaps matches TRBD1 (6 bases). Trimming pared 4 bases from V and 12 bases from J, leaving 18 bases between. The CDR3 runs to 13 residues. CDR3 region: CASSSSARGGPFF. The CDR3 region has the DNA TGTGCCAGCAGTTCTTCTGCGAGGGGGGGCCCTTTCTTT.

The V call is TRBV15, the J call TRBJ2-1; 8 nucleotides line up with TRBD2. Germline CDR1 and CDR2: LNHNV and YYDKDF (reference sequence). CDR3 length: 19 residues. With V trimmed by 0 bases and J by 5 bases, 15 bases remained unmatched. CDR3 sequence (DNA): TGTGCCACCAGCAGAGATGGGGCTAGCGGGCCCGCCGTGGACAATGAGCAGTTCTTC. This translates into CATSRDGASGPAVDNEQFF.

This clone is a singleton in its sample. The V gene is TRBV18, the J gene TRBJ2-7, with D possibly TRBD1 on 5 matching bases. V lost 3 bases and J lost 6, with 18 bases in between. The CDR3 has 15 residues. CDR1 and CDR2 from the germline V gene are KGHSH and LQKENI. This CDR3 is CASSPLTVPSGEQYF. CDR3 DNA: TGTGCCAGCTCACCCTTGACAGTCCCCTCTGGCGAGCAGTACTTC.